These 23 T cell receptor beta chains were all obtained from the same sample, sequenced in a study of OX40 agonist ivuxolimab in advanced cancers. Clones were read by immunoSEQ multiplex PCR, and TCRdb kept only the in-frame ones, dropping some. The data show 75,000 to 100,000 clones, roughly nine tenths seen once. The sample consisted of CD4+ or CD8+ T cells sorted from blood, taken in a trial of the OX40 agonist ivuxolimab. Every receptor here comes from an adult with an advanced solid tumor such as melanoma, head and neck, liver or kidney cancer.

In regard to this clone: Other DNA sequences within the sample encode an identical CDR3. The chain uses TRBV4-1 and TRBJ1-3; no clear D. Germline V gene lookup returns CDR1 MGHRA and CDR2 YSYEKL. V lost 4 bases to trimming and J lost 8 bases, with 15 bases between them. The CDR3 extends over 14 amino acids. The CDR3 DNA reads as TGCGCCAGCAGCCTCCCCGGGAAATCGGACACCATATATTTT. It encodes CASSLPGKSDTIYF.

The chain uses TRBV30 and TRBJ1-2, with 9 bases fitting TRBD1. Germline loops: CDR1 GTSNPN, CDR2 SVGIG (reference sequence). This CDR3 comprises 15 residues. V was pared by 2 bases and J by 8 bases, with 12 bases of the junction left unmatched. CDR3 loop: CAWSKYRGLDRGYTF. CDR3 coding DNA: TGTGCCTGGAGTAAATACAGGGGGCTAGATCGGGGCTACACCTTC.

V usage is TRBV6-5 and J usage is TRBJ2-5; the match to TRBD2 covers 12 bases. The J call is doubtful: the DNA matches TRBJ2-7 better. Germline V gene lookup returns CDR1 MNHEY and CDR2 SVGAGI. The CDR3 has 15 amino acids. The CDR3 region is CASSYSLAGGYEQYF. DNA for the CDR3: TGTGCCAGCAGTTACTCTCTAGCGGGAGGGTACGAGCAGTACTTC.

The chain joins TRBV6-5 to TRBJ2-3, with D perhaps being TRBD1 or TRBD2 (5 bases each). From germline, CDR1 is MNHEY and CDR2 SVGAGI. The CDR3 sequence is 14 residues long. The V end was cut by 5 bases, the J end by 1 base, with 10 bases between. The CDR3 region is CASSPPGRTDTQYF. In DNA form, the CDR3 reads TGTGCCAGCAGTCCTCCGGGACGCACAGATACGCAGTATTTT.

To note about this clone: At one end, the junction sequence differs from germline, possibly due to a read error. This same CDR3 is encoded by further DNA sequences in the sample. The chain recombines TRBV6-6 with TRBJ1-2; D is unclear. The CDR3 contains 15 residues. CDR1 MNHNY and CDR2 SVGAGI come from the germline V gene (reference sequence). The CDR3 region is CASSYSTDGYYGYTF. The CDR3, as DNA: TGTGCCAGCAGTTACTCGACGGACGGGTACTATGGCTACACCTTT.

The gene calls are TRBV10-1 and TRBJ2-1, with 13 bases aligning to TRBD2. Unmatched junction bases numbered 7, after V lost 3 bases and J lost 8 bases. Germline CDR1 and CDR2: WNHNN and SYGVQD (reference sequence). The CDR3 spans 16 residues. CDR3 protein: CASSDPTSGGAYEQFF. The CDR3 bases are TGCGCCAGCAGTGACCCAACTAGCGGGGGGGCCTATGAGCAGTTCTTC.

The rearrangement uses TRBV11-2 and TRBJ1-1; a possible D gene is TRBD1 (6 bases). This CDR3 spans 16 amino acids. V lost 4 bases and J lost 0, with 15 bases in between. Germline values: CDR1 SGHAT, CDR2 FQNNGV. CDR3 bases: TGTGCCAGCAGCTCCAGACAGGTCCTCATGAACACTGAAGCTTTCTTT. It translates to CASSSRQVLMNTEAFF.

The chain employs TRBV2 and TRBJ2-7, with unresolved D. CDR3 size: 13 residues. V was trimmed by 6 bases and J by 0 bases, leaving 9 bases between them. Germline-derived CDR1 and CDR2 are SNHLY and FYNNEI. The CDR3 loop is CASRRLSSYEQYF. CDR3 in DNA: TGTGCCAGCAGGCGTCTGAGCTCCTACGAGCAGTACTTC.

CDR3 DNA sequence: TGTGCCAGCAGTGAACGATATCGACAGGGGGCCGGGGATGGCTACACCTTC. Encoded protein: CASSERYRQGAGDGYTF. The rearrangement uses TRBV2 and TRBJ1-2, with TRBD1 matching over 10 bases. CDR1 and CDR2 (germline): SNHLY, FYNNEI. This CDR3 comprises 17 residues. The J segment lost 6 bases and the V segment lost 2 bases, leaving 12 bases of the junction unmatched. Full variable domain (missing parts from reference TRBV2 and TRBJ1-2): EPEVTQTPSHQVTQMGQEVILRCVPISNHLYFYWYRQILGQKVEFLVSFYNNEISEKSEIFDDQFSVERPDGSNFTLKIRSTKLEDSAMYFCASSERYRQGAGDGYTFGSGTRLTVV.

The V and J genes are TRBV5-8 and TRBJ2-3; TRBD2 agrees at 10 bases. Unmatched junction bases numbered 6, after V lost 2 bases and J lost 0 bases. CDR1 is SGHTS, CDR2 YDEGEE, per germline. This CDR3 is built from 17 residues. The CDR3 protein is CASSLTSGAPSTDTQYF. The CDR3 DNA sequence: TGTGCCAGCAGCTTAACTAGCGGGGCGCCTAGCACAGATACGCAGTATTTT.

The CDR3 loop is CASSPLTGNNQPQHF. DNA for the CDR3: TGTGCCAGCAGCCCTTTGACAGGGAACAATCAGCCCCAGCATTTT. This chain connects TRBV7-3 to TRBJ1-5, with 7 bases aligning to TRBD1. The CDR3 has 15 residues. The V gene end was trimmed by 5 bases and the J gene end by 3 bases; junction bases not matched to a gene: 7. CDR1 and CDR2 (germline): SGHTA, FQGTGA.

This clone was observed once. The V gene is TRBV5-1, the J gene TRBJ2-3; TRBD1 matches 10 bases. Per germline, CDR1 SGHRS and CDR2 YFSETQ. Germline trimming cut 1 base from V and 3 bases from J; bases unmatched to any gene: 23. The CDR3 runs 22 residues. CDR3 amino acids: CASSLIRPGGTSGTGATDTQYF. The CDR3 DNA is TGCGCCAGCAGCTTGATTCGCCCAGGGGGCACCTCCGGGACAGGGGCAACAGATACGCAGTATTTT.

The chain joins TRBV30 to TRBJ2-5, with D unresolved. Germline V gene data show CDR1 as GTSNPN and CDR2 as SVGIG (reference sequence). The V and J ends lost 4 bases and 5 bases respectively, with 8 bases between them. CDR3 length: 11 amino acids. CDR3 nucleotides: TGTGCCTGGACAGTTATGGAGACCCAGTACTTC. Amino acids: CAWTVMETQYF. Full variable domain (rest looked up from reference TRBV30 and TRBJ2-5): SQTIHQWPATLVQPVGSPLSLECTVEGTSNPNLYWYRQAAGRGLQLLFYSVGIGQISSEVPQNLSASRPQDRQFILSSKKLLLSDSGFYLCAWTVMETQYFGPGTRLLVL.

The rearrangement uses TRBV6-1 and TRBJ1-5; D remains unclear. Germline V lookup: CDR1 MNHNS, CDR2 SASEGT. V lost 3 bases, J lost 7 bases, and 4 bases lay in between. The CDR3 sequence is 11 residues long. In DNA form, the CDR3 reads TGTGCCAGCAGTGAGGGGCAGCCCCAGCATTTT. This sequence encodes CASSEGQPQHF.

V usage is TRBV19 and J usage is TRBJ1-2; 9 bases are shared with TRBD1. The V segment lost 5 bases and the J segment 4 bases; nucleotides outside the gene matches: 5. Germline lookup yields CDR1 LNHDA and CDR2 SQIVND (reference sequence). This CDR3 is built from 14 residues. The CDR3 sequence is CASSVLGQGYGYTF. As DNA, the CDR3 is TGTGCCAGTAGTGTACTGGGACAGGGCTATGGCTACACCTTC.

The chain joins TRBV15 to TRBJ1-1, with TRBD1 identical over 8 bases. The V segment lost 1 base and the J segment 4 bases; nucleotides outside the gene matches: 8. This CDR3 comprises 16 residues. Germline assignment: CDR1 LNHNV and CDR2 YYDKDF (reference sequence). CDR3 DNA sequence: TGTGCCACCAGCAGAGTCCAGGGGGCGTTAGGCACTGAAGCTTTCTTT. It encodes CATSRVQGALGTEAFF.

The CDR3 DNA follows: TGTGCCAGCAGCCAAGGGGGCCAAGGTGAGGATTACAATGAGCAGTTCTTC. The encoded protein is CASSQGGQGEDYNEQFF. The rearrangement joins TRBV4-2 to TRBJ2-1; weak D call: TRBD1 (5 bases). The CDR3 totals 17 residues. V lost 1 base and J lost 4, with 17 bases in between. Germline values: CDR1 LGHNA, CDR2 YNFKEQ.

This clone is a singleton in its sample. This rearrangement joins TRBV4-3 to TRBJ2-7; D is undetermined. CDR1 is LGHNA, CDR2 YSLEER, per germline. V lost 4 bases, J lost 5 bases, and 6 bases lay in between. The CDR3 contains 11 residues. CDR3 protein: CASSLGDEQYF. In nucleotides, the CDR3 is TGCGCCAGCAGCCTCGGAGACGAGCAGTACTTC.

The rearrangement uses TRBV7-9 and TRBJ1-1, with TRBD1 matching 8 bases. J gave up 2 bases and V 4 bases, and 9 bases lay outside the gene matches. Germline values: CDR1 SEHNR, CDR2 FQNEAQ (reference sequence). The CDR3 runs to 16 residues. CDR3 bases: TGTGCCAGCAGCTCCCTTGGGACAGGACTAAACACTGAAGCTTTCTTT. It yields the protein CASSSLGTGLNTEAFF.

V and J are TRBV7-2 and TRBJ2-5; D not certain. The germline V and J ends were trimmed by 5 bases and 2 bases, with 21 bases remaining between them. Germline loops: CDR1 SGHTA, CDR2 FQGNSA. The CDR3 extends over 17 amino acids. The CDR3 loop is CASSPTMGSFPQETQYF. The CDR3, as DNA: TGTGCCAGCAGCCCCACTATGGGCAGCTTCCCGCAAGAGACCCAGTACTTC.

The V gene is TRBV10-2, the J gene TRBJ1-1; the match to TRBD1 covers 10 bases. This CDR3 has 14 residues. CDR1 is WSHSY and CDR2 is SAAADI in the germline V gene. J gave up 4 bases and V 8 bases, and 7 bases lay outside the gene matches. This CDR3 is CASCRQGAFTEAFF. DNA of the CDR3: TGCGCCAGCTGCCGACAGGGGGCCTTCACTGAAGCTTTCTTT.

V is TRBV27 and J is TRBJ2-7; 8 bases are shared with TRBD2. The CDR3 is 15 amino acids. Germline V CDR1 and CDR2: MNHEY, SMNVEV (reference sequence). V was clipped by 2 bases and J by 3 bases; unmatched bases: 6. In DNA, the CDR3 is TGTGCCAGCAGTTTAAAGGCGGGGGGCATCTACGAGCAGTACTTC. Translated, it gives CASSLKAGGIYEQYF.

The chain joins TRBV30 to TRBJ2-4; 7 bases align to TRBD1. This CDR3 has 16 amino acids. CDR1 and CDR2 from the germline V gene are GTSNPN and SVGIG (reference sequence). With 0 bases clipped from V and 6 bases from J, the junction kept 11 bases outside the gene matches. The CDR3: CAWSVERGRLRNIQYF. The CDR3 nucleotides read TGTGCCTGGAGTGTAGAAAGGGGGCGATTAAGAAACATTCAGTACTTC. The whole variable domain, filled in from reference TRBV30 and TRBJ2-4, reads SQTIHQWPATLVQPVGSPLSLECTVEGTSNPNLYWYRQAAGRGLQLLFYSVGIGQISSEVPQNLSASRPQDRQFILSSKKLLLSDSGFYLCAWSVERGRLRNIQYFGAGTRLSVL.